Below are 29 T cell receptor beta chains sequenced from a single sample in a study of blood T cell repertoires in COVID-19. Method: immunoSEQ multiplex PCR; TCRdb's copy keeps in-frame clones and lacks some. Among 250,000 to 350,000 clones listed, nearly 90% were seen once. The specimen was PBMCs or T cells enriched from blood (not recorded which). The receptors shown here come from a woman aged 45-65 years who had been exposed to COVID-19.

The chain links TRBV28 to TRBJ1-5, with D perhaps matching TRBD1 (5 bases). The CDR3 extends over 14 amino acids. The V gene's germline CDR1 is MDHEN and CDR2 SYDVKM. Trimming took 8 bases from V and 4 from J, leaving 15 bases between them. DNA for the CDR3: TGTGCCAGCGGGGCGGGGGTGAGAAATCAGCCCCAGCATTTT. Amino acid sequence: CASGAGVRNQPQHF.

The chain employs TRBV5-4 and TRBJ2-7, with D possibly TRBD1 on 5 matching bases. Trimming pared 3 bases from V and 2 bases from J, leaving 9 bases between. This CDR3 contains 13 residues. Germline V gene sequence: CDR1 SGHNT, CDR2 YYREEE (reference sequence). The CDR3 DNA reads TGTGCCAGCAGCTACCGACAGACCTACGAGCAGTACTTC. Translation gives CASSYRQTYEQYF.

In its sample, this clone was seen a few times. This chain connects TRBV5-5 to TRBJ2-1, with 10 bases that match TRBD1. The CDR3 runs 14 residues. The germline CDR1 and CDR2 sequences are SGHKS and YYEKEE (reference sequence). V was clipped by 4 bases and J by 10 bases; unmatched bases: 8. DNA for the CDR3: TGTGCCAGCAGCGAAGACAGGGGGCGCGGGGAGCAGTTCTTC. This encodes CASSEDRGRGEQFF.

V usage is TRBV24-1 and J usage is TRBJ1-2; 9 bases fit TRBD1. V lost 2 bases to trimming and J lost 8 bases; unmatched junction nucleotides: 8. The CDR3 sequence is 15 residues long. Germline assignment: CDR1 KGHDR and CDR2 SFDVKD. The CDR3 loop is CATSDSGTGISGYTF. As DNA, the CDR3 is TGTGCCACCAGTGATTCAGGGACAGGGATTTCGGGCTACACCTTC.

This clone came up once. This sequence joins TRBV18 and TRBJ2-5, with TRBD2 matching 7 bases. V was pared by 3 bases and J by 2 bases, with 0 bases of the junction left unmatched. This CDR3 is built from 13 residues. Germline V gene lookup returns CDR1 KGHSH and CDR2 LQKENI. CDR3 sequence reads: CASSPGGQETQYF. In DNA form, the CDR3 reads TGTGCCAGCTCACCGGGGGGGCAAGAGACCCAGTACTTC.

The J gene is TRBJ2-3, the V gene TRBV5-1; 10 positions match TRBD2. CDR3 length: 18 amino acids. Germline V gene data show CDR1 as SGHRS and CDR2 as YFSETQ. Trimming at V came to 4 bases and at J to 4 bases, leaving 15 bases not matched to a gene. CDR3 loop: CASSPPLGAGGASDTQYF. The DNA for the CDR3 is TGCGCCAGCAGCCCCCCCCTTGGAGCGGGGGGGGCTTCAGATACGCAGTATTTT.

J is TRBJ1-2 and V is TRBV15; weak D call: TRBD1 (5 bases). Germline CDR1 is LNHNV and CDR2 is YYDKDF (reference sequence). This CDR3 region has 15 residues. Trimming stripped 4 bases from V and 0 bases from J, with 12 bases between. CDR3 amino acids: CATSKGPQANYGYTF. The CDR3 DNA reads TGTGCCACCAGCAAGGGGCCGCAAGCTAACTATGGCTACACCTTC. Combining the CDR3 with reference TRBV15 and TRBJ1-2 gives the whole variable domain DAMVIQNPRYQVTQFGKPVTLSCSQTLNHNVMYWYQQKSSQAPKLLFHYYDKDFNNEADTPDNFQSRRPNTSFCFLDIRSPGLGDTAMYLCATSKGPQANYGYTFGSGTRLTVV.

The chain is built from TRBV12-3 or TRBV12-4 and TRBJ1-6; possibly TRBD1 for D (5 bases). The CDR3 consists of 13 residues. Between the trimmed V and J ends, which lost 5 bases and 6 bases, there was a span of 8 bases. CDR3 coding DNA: TGTGCCAGCAGTCGGACAACTAATTCACCCCTCCACTTT. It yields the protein CASSRTTNSPLHF.

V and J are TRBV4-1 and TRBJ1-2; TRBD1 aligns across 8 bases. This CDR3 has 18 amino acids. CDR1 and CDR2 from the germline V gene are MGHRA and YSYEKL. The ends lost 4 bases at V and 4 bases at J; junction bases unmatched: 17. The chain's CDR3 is CASSRAEGQGFVIYGYTF. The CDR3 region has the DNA TGCGCCAGCAGCCGAGCAGAAGGACAGGGCTTCGTTATCTATGGCTACACCTTC.

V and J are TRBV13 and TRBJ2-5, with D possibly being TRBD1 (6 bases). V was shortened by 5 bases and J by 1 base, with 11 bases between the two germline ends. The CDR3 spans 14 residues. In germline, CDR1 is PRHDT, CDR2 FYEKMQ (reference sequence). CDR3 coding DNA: TGTGCCAGCAGCGACGGACAGCGCCAAGAGACCCAGTACTTC. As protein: CASSDGQRQETQYF.

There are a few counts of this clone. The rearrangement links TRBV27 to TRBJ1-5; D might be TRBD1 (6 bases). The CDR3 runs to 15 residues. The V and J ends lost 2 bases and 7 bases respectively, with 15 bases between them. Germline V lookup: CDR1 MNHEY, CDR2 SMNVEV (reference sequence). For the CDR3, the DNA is TGTGCCAGCAGTTTAGGGACACCGGCAGGGCAGCCCCAGCATTTT. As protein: CASSLGTPAGQPQHF.

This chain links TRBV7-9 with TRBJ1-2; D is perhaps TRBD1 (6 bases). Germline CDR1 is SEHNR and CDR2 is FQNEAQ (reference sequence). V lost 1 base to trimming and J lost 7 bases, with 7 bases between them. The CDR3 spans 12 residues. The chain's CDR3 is CASSLDRAGYTF. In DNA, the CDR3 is TGTGCCAGCAGCTTAGACAGGGCTGGCTACACCTTC.

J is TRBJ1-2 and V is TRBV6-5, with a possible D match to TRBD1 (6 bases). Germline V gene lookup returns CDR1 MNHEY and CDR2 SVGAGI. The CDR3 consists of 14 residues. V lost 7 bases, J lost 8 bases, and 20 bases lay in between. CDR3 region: CASTAPGTKRGYTF. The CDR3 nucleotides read TGTGCCAGCACTGCACCCGGGACAAAAAGGGGCTACACCTTC.

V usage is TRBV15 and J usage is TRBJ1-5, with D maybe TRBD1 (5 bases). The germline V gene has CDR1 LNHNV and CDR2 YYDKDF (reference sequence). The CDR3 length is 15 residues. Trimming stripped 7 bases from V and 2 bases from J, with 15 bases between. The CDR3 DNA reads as TGTGCCACCAAAAAGGGCGGGGGGGGCAATCAGCCCCAGCATTTT. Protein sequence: CATKKGGGGNQPQHF.

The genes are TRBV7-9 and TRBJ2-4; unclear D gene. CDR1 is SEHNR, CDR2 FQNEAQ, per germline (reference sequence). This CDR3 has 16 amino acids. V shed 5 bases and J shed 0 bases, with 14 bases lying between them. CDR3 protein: CASSAIQILAKNIQYF. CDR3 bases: TGTGCCAGCAGCGCAATACAGATCCTAGCCAAAAACATTCAGTACTTC. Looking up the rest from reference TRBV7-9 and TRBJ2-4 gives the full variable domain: DTGVSQNPRHKITKRGQNVTFRCDPISEHNRLYWYRQTLGQGPEFLTYFQNEAQLEKSRLLSDRFSAERPKGSFSTLEIQRTEQGDSAMYLCASSAIQILAKNIQYFGAGTRLSVL.

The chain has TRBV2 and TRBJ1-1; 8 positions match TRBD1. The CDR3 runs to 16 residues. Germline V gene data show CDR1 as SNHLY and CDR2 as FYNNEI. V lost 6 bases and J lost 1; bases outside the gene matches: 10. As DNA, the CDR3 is TGTGCCAGCAGACCCCAGGGGGCGCGTGGGAACACTGAAGCTTTCTTT. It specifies CASRPQGARGNTEAFF.

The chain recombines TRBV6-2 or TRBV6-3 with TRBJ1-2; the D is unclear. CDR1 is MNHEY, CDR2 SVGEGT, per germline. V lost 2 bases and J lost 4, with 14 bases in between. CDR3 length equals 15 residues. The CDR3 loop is CASSYRPPRGYGYTF. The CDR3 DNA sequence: TGTGCCAGCAGTTACAGGCCTCCGCGCGGCTATGGCTACACCTTC.

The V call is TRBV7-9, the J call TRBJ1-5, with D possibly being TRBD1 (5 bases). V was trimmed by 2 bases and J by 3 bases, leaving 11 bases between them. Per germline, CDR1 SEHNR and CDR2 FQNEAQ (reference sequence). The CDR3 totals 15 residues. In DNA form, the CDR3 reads TGTGCCAGCAGCTTACAGGGTACTTCCAATCAGCCCCAGCATTTT. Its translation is CASSLQGTSNQPQHF.

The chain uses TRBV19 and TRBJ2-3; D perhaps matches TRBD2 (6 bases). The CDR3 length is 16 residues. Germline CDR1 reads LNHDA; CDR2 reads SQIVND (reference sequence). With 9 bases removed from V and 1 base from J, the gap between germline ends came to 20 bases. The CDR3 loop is CASQDPGRLGTDTQYF. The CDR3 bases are TGTGCCAGCCAAGACCCAGGGAGGTTGGGCACAGATACGCAGTATTTT.

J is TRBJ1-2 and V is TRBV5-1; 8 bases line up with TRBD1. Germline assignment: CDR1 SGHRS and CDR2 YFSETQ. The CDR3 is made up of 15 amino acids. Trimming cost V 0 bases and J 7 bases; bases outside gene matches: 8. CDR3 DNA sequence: TGCGCCAGCAGCTTGGTTCCAGGGGGCGAGGCTGGCTACACCTTC. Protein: CASSLVPGGEAGYTF.

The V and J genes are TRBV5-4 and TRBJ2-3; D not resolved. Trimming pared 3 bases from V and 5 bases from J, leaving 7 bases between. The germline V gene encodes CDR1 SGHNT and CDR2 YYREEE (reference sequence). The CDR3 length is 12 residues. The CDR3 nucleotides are TGTGCCAGCAGCTCACCGGTAGATACGCAGTATTTT. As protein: CASSSPVDTQYF. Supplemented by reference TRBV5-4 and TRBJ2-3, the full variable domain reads ETGVTQSPTHLIKTRGQQVTLRCSSQSGHNTVSWYQQALGQGPQFIFQYYREEENGRGNFPPRFSGLQFPNYSSELNVNALELDDSALYLCASSSPVDTQYFGPGTRLTVL.

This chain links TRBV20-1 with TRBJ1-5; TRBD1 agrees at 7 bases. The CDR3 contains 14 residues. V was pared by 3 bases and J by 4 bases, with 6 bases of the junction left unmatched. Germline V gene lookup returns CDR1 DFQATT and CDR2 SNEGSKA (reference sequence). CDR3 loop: CSASLAGGNQPQHF. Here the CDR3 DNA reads TGCAGTGCTAGTTTGGCAGGGGGGAATCAGCCCCAGCATTTT.

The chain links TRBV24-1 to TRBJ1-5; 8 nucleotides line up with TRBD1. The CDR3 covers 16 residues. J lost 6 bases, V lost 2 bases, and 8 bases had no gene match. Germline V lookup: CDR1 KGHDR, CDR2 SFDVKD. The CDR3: CATSDSRTGYGQPQHF. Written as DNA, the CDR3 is TGTGCCACCAGTGATTCCCGGACAGGGTATGGTCAGCCCCAGCATTTT.

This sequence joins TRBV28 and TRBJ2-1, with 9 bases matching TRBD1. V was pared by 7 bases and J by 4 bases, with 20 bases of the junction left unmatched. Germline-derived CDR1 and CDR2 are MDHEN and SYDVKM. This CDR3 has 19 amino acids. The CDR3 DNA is TGTGCCAGCATGTTATCGGCGAATAAACAGGGGGCAAAATACAATGAGCAGTTCTTC. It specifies CASMLSANKQGAKYNEQFF.

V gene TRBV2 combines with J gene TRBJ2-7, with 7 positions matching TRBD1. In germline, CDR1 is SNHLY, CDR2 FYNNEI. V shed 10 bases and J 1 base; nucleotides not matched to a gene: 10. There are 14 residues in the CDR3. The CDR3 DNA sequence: TGTGCCAACGACAGGGCTCCCCTTTCCTACGAGCAGTACTTC. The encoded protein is CANDRAPLSYEQYF.

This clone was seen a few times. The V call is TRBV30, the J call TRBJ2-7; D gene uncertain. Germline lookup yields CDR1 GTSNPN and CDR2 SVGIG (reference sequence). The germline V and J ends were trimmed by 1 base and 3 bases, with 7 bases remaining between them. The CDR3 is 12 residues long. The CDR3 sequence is CAWSGVSYEQYF. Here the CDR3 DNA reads TGTGCCTGGAGTGGCGTAAGCTACGAGCAGTACTTC.

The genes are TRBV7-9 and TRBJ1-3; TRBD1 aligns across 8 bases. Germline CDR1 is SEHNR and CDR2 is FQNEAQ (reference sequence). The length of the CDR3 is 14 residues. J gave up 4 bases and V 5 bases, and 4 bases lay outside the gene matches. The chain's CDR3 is CASSPDRGGNTIYF. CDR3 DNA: TGTGCCAGCAGCCCAGACAGGGGCGGAAACACCATATATTTT.

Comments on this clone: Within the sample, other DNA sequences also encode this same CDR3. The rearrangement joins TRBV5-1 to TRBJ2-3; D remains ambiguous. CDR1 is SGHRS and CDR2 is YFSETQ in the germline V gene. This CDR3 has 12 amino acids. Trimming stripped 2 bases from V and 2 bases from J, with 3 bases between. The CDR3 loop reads CASSFLTDTQYF. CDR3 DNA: TGCGCCAGCAGCTTCCTCACAGATACGCAGTATTTT.

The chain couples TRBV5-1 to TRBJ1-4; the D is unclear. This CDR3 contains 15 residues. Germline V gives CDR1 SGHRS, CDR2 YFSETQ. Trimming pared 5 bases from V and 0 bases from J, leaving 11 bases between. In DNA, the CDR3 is TGCGCCAGCAGTTGGAGGGAGGCAACTAATGAAAAACTGTTTTTT. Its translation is CASSWREATNEKLFF.